These T cell receptor beta chains were read from a single sample in a study of cytomegalovirus exposure and HLA in healthy donors. The method was immunoSEQ multiplex PCR; TCRdb's version includes in-frame clones alone and lacks a portion of them. The table lists some 38,000 clones, over 60% of them singletons. Material: PBMCs. The source is a middle-aged man in good health and CMV-seronegative. Each CDR3 is given with its conserved first and last residue. Each record gives: V gene, J gene, CDR3 protein.

>TRBV6-6|TRBJ1-5
CASNRQGSRINQPQHF
>TRBV29-1|TRBJ1-1
CSSGQGVVNTEAFF
>TRBV12-5|TRBJ1-2
CASGLGAEDYGYTF
>TRBV5-4|TRBJ2-1
CASSSQGPYNEQFF
>TRBV4-1|TRBJ2-1
CASSQSGTGVNEQFF
>TRBV5-8|TRBJ2-5
CASSLERIQETQYF
>TRBV7-8|TRBJ2-5
CASSLQGQGETQYF
>TRBV6-1|TRBJ1-6
CASSEPGVSYNSPLHF
>TRBV2|TRBJ2-3
CASVSGGGSRGNTQYF
>TRBV25-1|TRBJ1-2
CASSEYTGIGYTF
>TRBV14|TRBJ1-1
CASSLGTGTTEAFF
>TRBV30|TRBJ2-1
CAWKGDRGSGEQFF
>TRBV27|TRBJ1-1
CASSPPAATEAFF
>TRBV4-1|TRBJ2-7
CASSQGPPIMHSRLYF
>TRBV29-1|TRBJ1-2
CSPWRQGDGYTF
>TRBV28|TRBJ2-5
CASSTMTGTRETQYF
>TRBV4-3|TRBJ2-5
CASSQGLTSGEETQYF
>TRBV5-1|TRBJ2-5
CASSLGQGQETQYF
>TRBV6-1|TRBJ1-1
CASSVRGMNTEAFF
>TRBV28|TRBJ2-7
CASSLYSSYEQYF
>TRBV10-1|TRBJ2-7
CASQPTDTNSYEQYF
>TRBV13|TRBJ1-6
CASSPDRHNSPLHF
>TRBV30|TRBJ1-5
CAWSGQEISISNQPQHF
>TRBV4-1|TRBJ2-2
CASSQGEGVTGELFF
>TRBV6-6|TRBJ1-2
CASTFRGQSSYTF
>TRBV19|TRBJ1-1
CASSTGALAFF
>TRBV13|TRBJ1-6
CASSLERGSSPLHF
>TRBV5-4|TRBJ1-4
CASSLAIHRGSNEKLFF
>TRBV5-1|TRBJ2-5
CASSPAGGPETQYF
>TRBV15|TRBJ1-1
CATSRGSRGHIEAFF
>TRBV29-1|TRBJ2-2
CSALPGGYTGELFF
>TRBV27|TRBJ1-5
CASSGTGGYQPQHF
>TRBV4-3|TRBJ1-2
CASSPYQGGIYGYTF
>TRBV5-6|TRBJ1-1
CASSLWGGLEAFF
>TRBV5-4|TRBJ2-1
CASSLELAGGQQFF
>TRBV5-1|TRBJ1-3
CASSLGTGRNTIYF
>TRBV6-1|TRBJ2-3
CASSEATGGADTQYF
>TRBV7-8|TRBJ2-7
CASSLGITGQISYEQYF
>TRBV28|TRBJ1-3
CASRETGPGNTIYF
>TRBV2|TRBJ1-2
CASSPDRREVYGYTF
>TRBV30|TRBJ2-7
CAWESGLGSYEQYF
>TRBV6-6|TRBJ2-1
CASSYSQGVYEQFF
>TRBV27|TRBJ1-3
CASRQSSGNTIYF
>TRBV6-6|TRBJ2-7
CASSFGQDAYEQYF
>TRBV7-2|TRBJ1-2
CASSQAATNYGYTF
>TRBV7-9|TRBJ1-5
CASSLGGLTGQPQHF
>TRBV10-3|TRBJ1-1
CAISQNTEAFF
>TRBV27|TRBJ1-2
CASSLTPGYGYTF
>TRBV6-5|TRBJ2-7
CASSYSEAISSYEQYF
>TRBV4-1|TRBJ1-1
CASSQGNLGTAGRGSFF